A single sample is the source of the 20 T cell receptor beta chains below, sequenced in a study of shared clonotypes between healthy human individuals (dated by TCRdb to 2018 to 2021). Libraries were constructed by the immunoSEQ multiplex PCR assay. TCRdb stores this immuneACCESS table with in-frame sequences only. Part of the clones is absent; in the studies checked, under half of the shortfall reflects unresolved V genes, and no reason is known for the rest. The sample table holds about 820,000 clones, of which 90% to 95% were seen once. Jointly, the top ten make up 24% of the sample. For the CD8 naive samples, CD45RO-negative cells were positively selected for CCR7, yielding a CD45RA+CCR7+ population from which TemRA cells were excluded. The material sequenced was naive CD8+ T cells sorted from blood. The intended sense of this specimen's cell subset or site label: CD45RA+CCR7+. These receptor sequences come from a man in his thirties or forties in good health.

The chain is built from TRBV27 and TRBJ2-2, with D unresolved. The germline V gene encodes CDR1 MNHEY and CDR2 SMNVEV (reference sequence). The V gene lost 11 bases and the J gene lost 4 bases, with 17 bases spanning the gap. This CDR3 has 14 amino acids. For the CDR3, the DNA is TGTGCCTCGACGGACGTACCGATCACCGGGGAGCTGTTTTTT. Translating gives CASTDVPITGELFF.

This sequence joins TRBV14 and TRBJ2-1; D remains unclear. This CDR3 contains 15 residues. Germline V gene lookup returns CDR1 SGHDN and CDR2 FVKESK. Trimming stripped 1 base from V and 2 bases from J, with 9 bases between. CDR3 protein: CASSQGLTAYNEQFF. For the CDR3, the DNA is TGTGCCAGCAGCCAAGGGCTGACCGCCTACAATGAGCAGTTCTTC.

J is TRBJ1-3 and V is TRBV5-5; D is ambiguous. This CDR3 has 16 residues. The V and J ends lost 4 bases and 0 bases respectively, with 14 bases between them. From germline, CDR1 is SGHKS and CDR2 YYEKEE (reference sequence). This CDR3 reads CASSPLPGDSGNTIYF. In DNA form, the CDR3 reads TGTGCCAGCAGCCCGTTACCTGGAGACTCTGGAAACACCATATATTTT.

The V and J genes are TRBV9 and TRBJ2-1; 8 bases align to TRBD2. J gave up 9 bases and V 2 bases, and 13 bases lay outside the gene matches. CDR1 and CDR2 from the germline V gene are SGDLS and YYNGEE. The length of the CDR3 is 16 residues. The DNA of the CDR3 is TGTGCCAGCAGCGTGGGTGCTCACGACCGGGGGGGTGAGCAGTTCTTC. Its protein is CASSVGAHDRGGEQFF. The full variable domain, completed using reference TRBV9 and TRBJ2-1, is DSGVTQTPKHLITATGQRVTLRCSPRSGDLSVYWYQQSLDQGLQFLIQYYNGEERAKGNILERFSAQQFPDLHSELNLSSLELGDSALYFCASSVGAHDRGGEQFFGPGTRLTVL.

The rearrangement links TRBV10-1 to TRBJ2-3; the match to TRBD2 covers 12 bases. CDR3 length equals 16 residues. With V trimmed by 11 bases and J by 3 bases, 12 bases remained unmatched. In germline, CDR1 is WNHNN, CDR2 SYGVQD (reference sequence). The CDR3 loop is CAARPLAGGPTDTQYF. CDR3 bases: TGCGCCGCCAGGCCCCTAGCGGGAGGGCCTACAGATACGCAGTATTTT.

The V call is TRBV6-5, the J call TRBJ2-1, with D perhaps assigned TRBD1 or TRBD2 (5 bases each). Germline assignment: CDR1 MNHEY and CDR2 SVGAGI. This CDR3 region has 15 residues. Trimming took 2 bases from V and 6 from J, leaving 14 bases between them. CDR3 sequence: CASSYPTTRGNEQFF. The CDR3 region has the DNA TGTGCCAGCAGTTACCCTACTACTAGGGGCAATGAGCAGTTCTTC.

J is TRBJ1-1 and V is TRBV7-9; D gene ambiguous. Per germline, CDR1 SEHNR and CDR2 FQNEAQ (reference sequence). This CDR3 has 15 amino acids. With 5 bases removed from V and 0 bases from J, the gap between germline ends came to 13 bases. The chain's CDR3 is CASSVPGVLNTEAFF. CDR3 sequence (DNA): TGTGCCAGCAGCGTTCCCGGGGTTTTGAACACTGAAGCTTTCTTT.

The V and J genes are TRBV7-9 and TRBJ1-4; TRBD1 might be the D (5 bases). The CDR3 is 11 residues long. Trimming cost V 6 bases and J 10 bases, with 9 bases left between them. Looked up from germline, CDR1 is SEHNR and CDR2 is FQNEAQ (reference sequence). The DNA for the CDR3 is TGTGCCAGCAGTCCAGGGCGAAAACTGTTTTTT. This codes for CASSPGRKLFF.

This clone came up many times. The V call is TRBV9, the J call TRBJ2-1; D not resolved. Germline V gives CDR1 SGDLS, CDR2 YYNGEE. The V and J ends lost 4 bases and 5 bases respectively, with 10 bases between them. The CDR3 is made up of 13 amino acids. CDR3 bases: TGTGCCAGCAGCCCGGACGGCCACAATGAGCAGTTCTTC. Amino acid sequence: CASSPDGHNEQFF.

The chain combines TRBV28 with TRBJ2-3, with 12 bases identical to TRBD2. This CDR3 has 18 residues. V shed 6 bases and J 0 bases; nucleotides not matched to a gene: 10. Looked up from germline, CDR1 is MDHEN and CDR2 is SYDVKM. CDR3 sequence (DNA): TGTGCCAGCAGGACCGGGACTAGCGGGCCTGCTAGCACAGATACGCAGTATTTT. This sequence encodes CASRTGTSGPASTDTQYF.

This clone was seen a single time. The rearrangement links TRBV19 to TRBJ2-1; 8 bases are a match to TRBD1. The CDR3 length is 14 residues. Per germline, CDR1 LNHDA and CDR2 SQIVND (reference sequence). The J segment lost 4 bases and the V segment lost 6 bases, leaving 5 bases of the junction unmatched. The CDR3 loop is CASSQGDRYNEQFF. The CDR3 bases are TGTGCCAGTAGCCAAGGGGACAGGTACAATGAGCAGTTCTTC.

The rearrangement joins TRBV6-5 to TRBJ2-2, with TRBD1 matching over 9 bases. The CDR3 length is 15 residues. Germline-derived CDR1 and CDR2 are MNHEY and SVGAGI. The V and J ends lost 5 bases and 4 bases, in that order; junction bases with no gene match: 5. CDR3 in DNA: TGTGCCAGCAGTCCCGGACAGGGGACCACCGGGGAGCTGTTTTTT. Translation gives CASSPGQGTTGELFF.

This clone was detected only once. V and J are TRBV29-1 and TRBJ1-2, with D hard to call. The CDR3 loop spans 12 amino acids. CDR1 is SQVTM, CDR2 ANQGSEA, per germline. Trimming shortened V by 0 bases and J by 10 bases, and 12 bases separated the two germline ends. The CDR3 sequence is CSVEDTAHLYTF. CDR3 DNA: TGCAGCGTTGAAGACACAGCCCACCTCTACACCTTC.

The chain joins TRBV7-9 to TRBJ2-2; 7 nucleotides match TRBD2. This CDR3 is built from 17 residues. With V trimmed by 1 base and J by 6 bases, 11 bases remained unmatched. Germline CDR1 is SEHNR and CDR2 is FQNEAQ (reference sequence). CDR3 sequence reads: CASSLGPPAGESGELFF. In DNA form, the CDR3 reads TGTGCCAGCAGCTTAGGGCCCCCGGCGGGAGAATCCGGGGAGCTGTTTTTT.

The V call is TRBV27, the J call TRBJ2-3, with TRBD2 matching 7 bases. The junction had 5 bases not matched to a gene; V was cut back by 6 bases and J by 2 bases. This CDR3 region has 14 residues. Germline V gene lookup returns CDR1 MNHEY and CDR2 SMNVEV (reference sequence). As DNA, the CDR3 is TGTGCCAGCAGGGCTAGCGGAAACACAGATACGCAGTATTTT. It codes for CASRASGNTDTQYF.

The chain employs TRBV13 and TRBJ2-5; TRBD1 might be the D (5 bases). V lost 1 base and J 5 bases, leaving 14 bases between the germline ends. Per germline, CDR1 PRHDT and CDR2 FYEKMQ (reference sequence). The CDR3 contains 15 residues. CDR3 sequence (DNA): TGTGCCAGCAGCTTAGCAGGGTCTGCTGGGGAGACCCAGTACTTC. Encoded protein: CASSLAGSAGETQYF.

CDR3 DNA sequence: TGTGCCAGCAGTGCCCCGGGGACAGGGGGGTATCAGCCCCAGCATTTT. This codes for CASSAPGTGGYQPQHF. The chain recombines TRBV6-1 with TRBJ1-5; 11 positions match TRBD1. V was pared by 4 bases and J by 5 bases, with 7 bases of the junction left unmatched. Germline V lookup: CDR1 MNHNS, CDR2 SASEGT. The CDR3 has 16 residues.

The J gene is TRBJ1-1, the V gene TRBV5-5, with D unresolved. V dropped 4 bases and J dropped 2 bases, with 15 bases sitting between them. Per the germline V gene, CDR1 is SGHKS and CDR2 is YYEKEE (reference sequence). This CDR3 is 15 amino acids long. The CDR3 DNA follows: TGTGCCAGCAGCCCCCCGGGGTCGGTTAACACTGAAGCTTTCTTT. Translation gives CASSPPGSVNTEAFF.

This chain connects TRBV11-2 to TRBJ1-3; TRBD1 matches at 9 bases. V lost 5 bases, J lost 1 base, and 9 bases stayed unmatched. This CDR3 is 17 amino acids long. In germline, CDR1 is SGHAT, CDR2 FQNNGV. Written as DNA, the CDR3 is TGTGCCAGCAGCCTAGGGACAGGGACGACTTCTGGAAACACCATATATTTT. The encoded protein is CASSLGTGTTSGNTIYF.

V gene TRBV6-5 combines with J gene TRBJ2-1, with D perhaps matching TRBD2 (6 bases). Germline V lookup: CDR1 MNHEY, CDR2 SVGAGI. The CDR3 runs to 13 residues. Trimming took 6 bases from V and 4 from J, leaving 10 bases between them. CDR3 sequence reads: CASSDGTYNEQFF. CDR3 DNA: TGTGCCAGCAGCGACGGGACTTACAATGAGCAGTTCTTC.